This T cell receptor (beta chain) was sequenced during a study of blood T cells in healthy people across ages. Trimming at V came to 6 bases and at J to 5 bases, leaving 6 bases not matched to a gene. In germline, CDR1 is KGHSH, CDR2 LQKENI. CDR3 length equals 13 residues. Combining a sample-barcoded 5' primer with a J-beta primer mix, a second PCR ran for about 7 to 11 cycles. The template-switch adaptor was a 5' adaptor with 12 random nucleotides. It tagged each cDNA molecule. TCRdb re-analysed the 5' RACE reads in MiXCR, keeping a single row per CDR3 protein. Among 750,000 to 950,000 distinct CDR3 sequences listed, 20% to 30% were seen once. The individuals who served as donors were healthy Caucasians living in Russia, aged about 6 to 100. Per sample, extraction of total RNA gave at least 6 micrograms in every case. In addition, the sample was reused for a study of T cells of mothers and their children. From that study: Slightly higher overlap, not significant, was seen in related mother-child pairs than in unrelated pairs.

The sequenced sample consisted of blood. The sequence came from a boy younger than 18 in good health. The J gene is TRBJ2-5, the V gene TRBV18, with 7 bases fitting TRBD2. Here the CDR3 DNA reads TGTGCCAGCTCGGGCGGGAGTTTTGAGACCCAGTACTTC. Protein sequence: CASSGGSFETQYF.